This is a list of T cell receptor beta chains from one sample in a study of CD8 T cells in ankylosing spondylitis. Each CDR3 protein gets one entry after TCRdb re-called the 5' RACE reads with MiXCR. The sample consists of about 340,000 distinct CDR3 sequences, 14% to 15% of them appearing once. The specimen sequenced was blood, either unsorted or a sorted T cell fraction (not recorded which). Receptors were obtained from a male donor with ankylosing spondylitis or in good health (not recorded which). The CDR3 runs from the conserved cysteine through the conserved F or W. The D gene is left open where the match is weak. The listing skips clone size in some rows; elsewhere it reads once, few, many or a size class.

D gene	clone size	J gene	V gene	CDR3 protein	CDR3 DNA
TRBD1	many	TRBJ1-1	TRBV12-3/TRBV12-4	CASSYGQGSTEAFF	TGTGCCAGCAGTTACGGACAGGGGAGCACTGAAGCTTTCTTT
.	many	TRBJ1-4	TRBV12-3/TRBV12-4	CASRHSATNEKLFF	TGTGCCAGCAGGCACAGTGCAACTAATGAAAAACTGTTTTTT
.	many	TRBJ1-2	TRBV12-3/TRBV12-4	CASSPTGESYGYTF	TGTGCCAGCAGTCCTACCGGGGAATCCTATGGCTACACCTTC
.	few	TRBJ1-2	TRBV4-1	CASSQGGDSYGYTF	TGCGCCAGCAGCCAAGGGGGTGACAGCTATGGCTACACCTTC
TRBD1	few	TRBJ1-1	TRBV25-1	CASSVQGAYRAFF	TGTGCCAGCAGTGTACAGGGGGCGTACAGAGCTTTCTTT
.	.	TRBJ2-5	TRBV5-6	CASSSVGGRGIQYF	TGTGCCAGCAGCTCCGTTGGGGGGCGCGGGATCCAGTACTTC
.	.	TRBJ1-2	TRBV3-1	CASSQQGVLYGYTF	TGTGCCAGCAGCCAACAGGGAGTCCTCTATGGCTACACCTTC
.	.	TRBJ1-3	TRBV20-1	CSAMGISGNTIYF	TGCAGTGCTATGGGTATCTCTGGAAACACCATATATTTT
TRBD2	.	TRBJ2-3	TRBV4-2	CASSPSLLADGTDTQYF	TGTGCCAGCAGCCCGTCTCTGCTAGCGGACGGCACAGATACGCAGTATTTT
TRBD1	.	TRBJ2-2	TRBV30	CAWSKGQGASGELFF	TGTGCCTGGAGCAAGGGACAGGGGGCTTCCGGGGAGCTGTTTTTT
.	.	TRBJ2-5	TRBV4-2	CASSQDDSETQYF	TGTGCCAGCAGCCAAGACGACTCCGAGACCCAGTACTTC
.	many	TRBJ2-1	TRBV6-1	CASTNADSFSYNEQFF	TGTGCCAGCACGAACGCGGACAGCTTCTCCTACAATGAGCAGTTCTTC
TRBD2	.	TRBJ2-2	TRBV5-1	CASARGGSYGELFF	TGCGCCAGCGCCCGCGGGGGGTCTTACGGGGAGCTGTTTTTT
.	few	TRBJ2-3	TRBV4-1	CASSQVLDTQYF	TGCGCCAGCAGCCAGGTCCTAGATACGCAGTATTTT
.	.	TRBJ2-1	TRBV5-1	CASRRDASTEQFF	TGCGCCAGCAGACGGGACGCGAGTACTGAGCAGTTCTTC
TRBD1	many	TRBJ2-3	TRBV5-1	CASSLGQGSDTQYF	TGCGCCAGCAGCTTGGGACAGGGGTCCGATACGCAGTATTTT
TRBD2	.	TRBJ2-3	TRBV29-1	CSVEGRLAGVPDTQYF	TGCAGCGTTGAAGGGCGGCTAGCGGGAGTCCCAGATACGCAGTATTTT
TRBD1	few	TRBJ1-6	TRBV6-5	CASRYRDRGITPLHF	TGTGCCAGCAGATACCGAGACAGGGGGATCACACCCCTCCACTTT
TRBD1	.	TRBJ1-2	TRBV29-1	CSATAGTGGGPYGYTF	TGCAGCGCCACAGCCGGGACAGGGGGCGGTCCTTATGGCTACACCTTC
TRBD1	few	TRBJ2-7	TRBV30	CAWKRQGANEQYF	TGTGCCTGGAAGCGGCAGGGGGCAAACGAGCAGTACTTC
.	.	TRBJ1-2	TRBV7-9	CASSLRAYGYTF	TGTGCCAGCAGCTTACGCGCCTATGGCTACACCTTC
.	.	TRBJ2-3	TRBV5-5	CASSQSPGPQQDTQYF	TGTGCCAGCAGCCAGTCGCCGGGACCACAACAAGATACGCAGTATTTT
TRBD1	.	TRBJ1-1	TRBV29-1	CSVEGDRGEAFF	TGCAGCGTGGAAGGAGACAGGGGAGAAGCTTTCTTT
.	.	TRBJ2-2	TRBV12-3/TRBV12-4	CASRIQRRELFF	TGTGCCAGCAGAATCCAGAGGCGGGAGCTGTTTTTT
.	few	TRBJ2-1	TRBV20-1	CSAPPRPSSYNEQFF	TGCAGTGCCCCACCCCGGCCCAGCTCCTACAATGAGCAGTTCTTC
.	few	TRBJ1-1	TRBV7-2	CASSFERTYTEAFF	TGTGCCAGCAGCTTTGAGCGGACCTACACTGAAGCTTTCTTT
.	.	TRBJ1-6	TRBV7-9	CASSFDPSASPLHF	TGTGCCAGCAGCTTCGATCCATCGGCTTCACCCCTCCACTTT
.	many	TRBJ1-5	TRBV4-1	CASSQDRAGLNQPQHF	TGCGCCAGCAGCCAAGATCGGGCAGGTCTCAATCAGCCCCAGCATTTT
TRBD2	.	TRBJ2-5	TRBV6-5	CASSYWTSGRETQYF	TGTGCCAGCAGTTACTGGACTAGCGGGAGAGAGACCCAGTACTTC
TRBD1	many	TRBJ2-1	TRBV6-5	CASSYSQGVYNEQFF	TGTGCCAGCAGTTACTCCCAGGGGGTCTACAATGAGCAGTTCTTC
.	.	TRBJ1-5	TRBV20-1	CSAQGTGNQPQHF	TGCAGTGCTCAAGGGACGGGTAATCAGCCCCAGCATTTT
.	.	TRBJ2-1	TRBV30	CAWSRGLAGEQFF	TGTGCCTGGAGTCGAGGCCTAGCAGGGGAGCAGTTCTTC
.	few	TRBJ2-1	TRBV15	CATSSIFDNEQFF	TGTGCCACCAGCAGCATATTTGACAATGAGCAGTTCTTC
.	few	TRBJ2-1	TRBV12-3/TRBV12-4	CASSFLNEQFF	TGTGCCAGCAGTTTCCTCAATGAGCAGTTCTTC
.	few	TRBJ2-4	TRBV19	CASSVPGAPIAKNIQYF	TGTGCCAGTAGTGTCCCAGGGGCACCGATAGCCAAAAACATTCAGTACTTC
.	.	TRBJ2-7	TRBV4-1	CASRENPLFYEQYF	TGCGCCAGCAGGGAGAACCCTCTTTTCTACGAGCAGTACTTC
.	few	TRBJ1-2	TRBV6-2/TRBV6-3	CASIPPPGRETYGYTF	TGTGCCAGCATCCCCCCTCCCGGCAGGGAGACCTATGGCTACACCTTC
.	.	TRBJ2-1	TRBV7-2	CASSPKASGPYNEQFF	TGTGCCAGCAGCCCCAAGGCGAGCGGACCCTACAATGAGCAGTTCTTC
TRBD1	few	TRBJ2-3	TRBV13	CASSLGSGQITDTQYF	TGTGCCAGCAGCTTGGGATCGGGACAGATCACAGATACGCAGTATTTT
TRBD2	few	TRBJ2-3	TRBV12-3/TRBV12-4	CASSSGLAGGGDTQYF	TGTGCCAGCAGTTCGGGACTAGCGGGAGGAGGAGATACGCAGTATTTT
TRBD2	.	TRBJ2-3	TRBV20-1	CSARPGGANTQYF	TGCAGTGCTAGACCCGGGGGGGCGAATACGCAGTATTTT
.	.	TRBJ1-2	TRBV20-1	CSARGTAVRGYTF	TGCAGTGCTAGGGGGACGGCCGTGAGGGGCTACACCTTC
TRBD2	.	TRBJ2-5	TRBV20-1	CCARDLNSGGFGETQYF	TGCTGTGCTAGAGATCTAAACAGCGGGGGATTTGGAGAGACCCAGTACTTC
.	.	TRBJ2-4	TRBV12-3/TRBV12-4	CASSTGTYGEVQYF	TGTGCCAGCAGCACTGGGACCTACGGGGAGGTTCAGTACTTC
.	few	TRBJ2-3	TRBV19	CASTLRGGQNTDTQYF	TGTGCCAGTACCCTCAGGGGGGGGCAGAACACAGATACGCAGTATTTT